This entry describes one TCR beta chain. Its target is not known. This CDR3 has 13 residues. The germline CDR1 and CDR2 sequences are SGHKS and YYEKEE (reference sequence). Trimming cost V 4 bases and J 8 bases; bases outside gene matches: 3. With 60 Vbeta and 13 Jbeta primers, the PCR was carried out. The protocol was immunoSEQ multiplex PCR, while the TCRdb copy is restricted to in-frame clones and leaves out a portion. The profile covers around 150,000 clones, with 80% to 90% appearing a single time and approximately 9.4% taken by the ten largest. This specimen comes from a study of cytomegalovirus exposure and HLA in healthy donors. Study summary: Early on, a data release was issued that held 65 million to 100 million unique TCRs from HLA-typed donors. General study results and limits: Certain sequence variants were highly shared and formed a cluster, and this cluster was likely a sequencing artifact.

The sequenced sample consisted of PBMCs. This receptor was obtained from a man aged 18 to 29 in good health and CMV-seropositive. The V gene is TRBV5-5, the J gene TRBJ1-6; 7 bases match TRBD1. The CDR3 sequence: CASSDTGDSPLHF. The CDR3 coding sequence is TGTGCCAGCAGCGACACAGGGGATTCACCCCTCCACTTT.